One and the same sample provided the 18 T cell receptor beta chains below, sequenced in a study of metastatic and nonmetastatic thyroid tumors. Through MiXCR, TCRdb re-clonotyped the PCR reads. Of about 38,000 clones detected, about half appear once; the ten largest clones hold around 22%. All patients were treatment-naive before thyroid surgery. The sequencing input was tumor tissue. The receptors stem from a male donor with papillary thyroid cancer or a benign thyroid nodule (not recorded which). Some clones in this sample may be carry-over from other donors' samples.

The V and J genes are TRBV13 and TRBJ2-7; TRBD1 matches 9 bases. J lost 3 bases, V lost 7 bases, and 13 bases had no gene match. This CDR3 region has 16 residues. Germline V gene data show CDR1 as PRHDT and CDR2 as FYEKMQ (reference sequence). CDR3 DNA: TGTGCCAGCATCTCCCGACAGGGGGACTCTCGCTACGAGCAGTACTTC. Protein product: CASISRQGDSRYEQYF. The full variable domain, in which reference TRBV13 and TRBJ2-7 provide the parts outside the CDR3, is AAGVIQSPRHLIKEKRETATLKCYPIPRHDTVYWYQQGPGQDPQFLISFYEKMQSDKGSIPDRFSAQQFSDYHSELNMSSLELGDSALYFCASISRQGDSRYEQYFGPGTRLTVT.

In its sample, this clone ranks as large (0.1 to 1%). The chain carries TRBV5-1 and TRBJ2-7, with 7 bases aligning to TRBD2. CDR1 SGHRS and CDR2 YFSETQ come from the germline V gene. This CDR3 has 16 residues. The ends lost 4 bases at V and 2 bases at J; junction bases unmatched: 12. In DNA, the CDR3 is TGCGCCAGCAGCGGAGCCACCGGGACTATTACCTACGAGCAGTACTTC. Amino acid sequence: CASSGATGTITYEQYF.

The rearrangement joins TRBV5-5 to TRBJ2-6; D remains ambiguous. The CDR3 covers 14 residues. Germline CDR1 is SGHKS and CDR2 is YYEKEE (reference sequence). V lost 4 bases to trimming and J lost 3 bases, with 8 bases between them. CDR3 amino acids: CASSPYFGANVLTF. The CDR3 bases are TGTGCCAGCAGCCCGTACTTTGGGGCCAACGTCCTGACTTTC.

The rearrangement links TRBV11-2 to TRBJ1-2; tentative D call: TRBD1 (6 bases). Germline CDR1 and CDR2: SGHAT and FQNNGV. Trimming took off 3 bases at V and 8 bases at J, with 13 bases between the two ends. This CDR3 contains 13 residues. CDR3 sequence reads: CASSFRTAGGYTF. The CDR3 region has the DNA TGTGCCAGCAGCTTTAGGACAGCGGGAGGCTACACCTTC.

This clone was seen a few times. V usage is TRBV27 and J usage is TRBJ2-1, with 7 bases aligning to TRBD2. Trimming at V came to 6 bases and at J to 8 bases, leaving 16 bases not matched to a gene. This CDR3 has 16 residues. CDR1 is MNHEY and CDR2 is SMNVEV in the germline V gene (reference sequence). The DNA for the CDR3 is TGTGCCAGCAGCGACAACACGGTGCGGGAGCGGGATGAGCAGTTCTTC. Protein sequence: CASSDNTVRERDEQFF.

V gene TRBV3-1 combines with J gene TRBJ2-2, with TRBD1 matching over 9 bases. CDR1 and CDR2 (germline): LGHDT, YNNKEL (reference sequence). This CDR3 has 13 amino acids. The V gene end was trimmed by 10 bases and the J gene end by 7 bases; junction bases not matched to a gene: 7. The CDR3 here is CATQQGAGGELFF. The CDR3 DNA follows: TGTGCCACTCAACAGGGGGCCGGCGGGGAGCTGTTTTTT.

The V gene is TRBV24-1, the J gene TRBJ2-1; TRBD1 matches at 8 bases. Trimming at V came to 10 bases and at J to 3 bases, leaving 1 base not matched to a gene. Germline-derived CDR1 and CDR2 are KGHDR and SFDVKD. The CDR3 spans 12 residues. The CDR3, as DNA: TGTGCCACGGGACAGGACTACAATGAGCAGTTCTTC. This codes for CATGQDYNEQFF.

This clone was found many times. This sequence joins TRBV6-5 and TRBJ1-5, with unresolved D. The CDR3 has 14 amino acids. The germline CDR1 and CDR2 sequences are MNHEY and SVGAGI. Deletions cut 2 bases from V and 0 bases from J, with 5 bases between. The CDR3 here is CASSYSFSNQPQHF. The DNA for the CDR3 is TGTGCCAGCAGTTACAGCTTTAGCAATCAGCCCCAGCATTTT.

This clone was counted between two and nine times. This sequence joins TRBV7-9 and TRBJ2-7; D is perhaps TRBD2 (6 bases). The length of the CDR3 is 12 residues. The V end lost 2 bases, the J end lost 6 bases, and 8 bases lay between the germline ends. Per the germline V gene, CDR1 is SEHNR and CDR2 is FQNEAQ (reference sequence). CDR3 amino acids: CASSLIGGEQYF. The CDR3 nucleotides read TGTGCCAGCAGCTTAATCGGGGGCGAGCAGTACTTC.

The count of this clone is one. This chain connects TRBV5-1 to TRBJ2-2, with 7 bases identical to TRBD1. V was clipped by 0 bases and J by 0 bases; unmatched bases: 5. The V gene's germline CDR1 is SGHRS and CDR2 YFSETQ. There are 17 residues in the CDR3. CDR3 loop: CASSLGQGLTNTGELFF. DNA of the CDR3: TGCGCCAGCAGCTTGGGACAGGGCCTAACGAACACCGGGGAGCTGTTTTTT.

The J gene is TRBJ1-1, the V gene TRBV28; D might be TRBD1 (5 bases). The germline V gene has CDR1 MDHEN and CDR2 SYDVKM. The CDR3 totals 16 residues. V shed 7 bases and J shed 1 base, with 19 bases lying between them. CDR3 coding DNA: TGTGCCAGCACCACCGGGGCCGCACTCGAGAACACTGAAGCTTTCTTT. It encodes CASTTGAALENTEAFF.

This chain joins TRBV12-3 or TRBV12-4 and TRBJ2-3; D is possibly TRBD1 or TRBD2 (6 bases each). V was pared by 2 bases and J by 0 bases, with 9 bases between. The length of the CDR3 is 15 residues. DNA of the CDR3: TGTGCCAGCAGTTTAACAGGGACTAGCACAGATACGCAGTATTTT. Residues: CASSLTGTSTDTQYF.

CDR3 nucleotide sequence: TGTGCCAGCAGCTTTCGGGGGAGAGATAATTCACCCCTCCACTTT. Protein sequence: CASSFRGRDNSPLHF. The chain uses TRBV13 and TRBJ1-6; maybe TRBD1 (5 bases). Germline CDR1 PRHDT, CDR2 FYEKMQ (reference sequence). The CDR3 loop spans 15 amino acids. With 3 bases removed from V and 5 bases from J, the gap between germline ends came to 11 bases.

This clone was picked up a small number of times. The V call is TRBV6-5, the J call TRBJ1-1, with 7 bases aligning to TRBD1. Trimming cost V 0 bases and J 2 bases; bases outside gene matches: 3. The germline CDR1 and CDR2 sequences are MNHEY and SVGAGI. This CDR3 has 15 residues. The CDR3 nucleotides read TGTGCCAGCAGTTACTCTAGACAGGGTAACACTGAAGCTTTCTTT. This translates into CASSYSRQGNTEAFF.

The V gene is TRBV13, the J gene TRBJ2-5; no clear D. Germline V gene sequence: CDR1 PRHDT, CDR2 FYEKMQ (reference sequence). The ends were cut back, 5 bases at V and 5 bases at J, with 12 bases in the middle. The CDR3 contains 13 residues. The DNA for the CDR3 is TGTGCCAGCAGCCCCAAAGCTCCGGAGACCCAGTACTTC. Amino acid sequence: CASSPKAPETQYF.

The DNA for the CDR3 is TGTGCCAGCAGCTTCCTACAGGGGGCTTCCGTATATGGCTACACCTTC. This codes for CASSFLQGASVYGYTF. The V gene is TRBV11-3, the J gene TRBJ1-2; TRBD1 matches at 9 bases. J lost 5 bases, V lost 3 bases, and 10 bases had no gene match. Germline values: CDR1 SGHNT, CDR2 YENEEA. There are 16 residues in the CDR3.

The chain recombines TRBV5-1 with TRBJ1-2; 7 bases fit TRBD1. With V trimmed by 0 bases and J by 1 base, 3 bases remained unmatched. CDR1 SGHRS and CDR2 YFSETQ come from the germline V gene. The CDR3 loop spans 15 amino acids. The CDR3 DNA sequence: TGCGCCAGCAGCTTGGGACAGGGCGGTAACTATGGCTACACCTTC. It specifies CASSLGQGGNYGYTF.

This chain joins TRBV4-1 and TRBJ1-6; 10 positions match TRBD1. CDR3 size: 15 residues. V trimming: 0 bases; J trimming: 9 bases; junction bases outside the gene matches: 2. CDR1 is MGHRA, CDR2 YSYEKL, per germline. The CDR3 sequence: CASSQDWTGGSPLHF. CDR3 bases: TGCGCCAGCAGCCAAGATTGGACAGGGGGTTCACCCCTCCACTTT.